One and the same sample provided the 2 T cell receptor beta chains below, sequenced in a study of identical twins. One entry per CDR3 protein results from TCRdb running MiXCR on the 5' RACE reads. The data show 430,000 or so distinct CDR3 sequences, with approximately 24% seen just once and approximately 2.9% held by the top ten. In addition, the sample was reused for a study of T cells expressing NK-cell markers.

The sequencing sample was made of CD4+ T cells sorted from blood. These receptors all come from a woman between 18 and 30 years old in good health.

This chain links TRBV13 with TRBJ2-1, with a weak D call TRBD1 (5 bases). Germline assignment: CDR1 PRHDT and CDR2 FYEKMQ (reference sequence). V was trimmed by 3 bases and J by 5 bases, leaving 17 bases between them. The CDR3 has 16 amino acids. The CDR3 here is CASSFGRQLLDNEQFF. Written as DNA, the CDR3 is TGTGCCAGCAGCTTCGGCAGACAGCTCCTGGACAATGAGCAGTTCTTC.

In its sample, this clonotype was seen a few times. The chain is built from TRBV10-3 and TRBJ2-5; tentatively, D is TRBD1 (5 bases). The CDR3 extends over 12 amino acids. Germline CDR1 and CDR2: ENHRY and SYGVKD. V shed 6 bases and J shed 5 bases, with 10 bases lying between them. This CDR3 reads CAIRGLRETQYF. DNA of the CDR3: TGTGCCATCAGGGGGCTTAGGGAGACCCAGTACTTC.